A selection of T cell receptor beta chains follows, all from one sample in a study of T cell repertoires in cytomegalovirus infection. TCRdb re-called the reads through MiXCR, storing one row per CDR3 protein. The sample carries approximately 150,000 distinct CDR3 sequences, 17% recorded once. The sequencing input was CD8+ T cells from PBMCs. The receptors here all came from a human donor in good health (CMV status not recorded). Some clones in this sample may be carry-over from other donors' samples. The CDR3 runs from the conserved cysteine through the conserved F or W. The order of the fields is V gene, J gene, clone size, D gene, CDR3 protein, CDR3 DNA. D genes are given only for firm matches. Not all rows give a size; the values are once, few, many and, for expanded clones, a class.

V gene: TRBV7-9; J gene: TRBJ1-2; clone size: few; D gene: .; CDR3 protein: CASSLGAIGSDGYTF; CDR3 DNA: TGTGCCAGCAGCTTAGGGGCTATTGGGAGCGATGGCTACACCTTC
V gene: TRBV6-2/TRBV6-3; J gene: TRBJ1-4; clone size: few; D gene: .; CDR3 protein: CASTEGRQNEKLFF; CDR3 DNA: TGTGCCAGCACCGAGGGACGGCAAAATGAAAAACTGTTTTTT
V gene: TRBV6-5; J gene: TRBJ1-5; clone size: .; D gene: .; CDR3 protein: CASSEDSPFNQPQHF; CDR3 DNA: TGTGCCAGCAGTGAGGACAGCCCGTTTAATCAGCCCCAGCATTTT
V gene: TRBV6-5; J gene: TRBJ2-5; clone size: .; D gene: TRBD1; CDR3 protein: CASWKARDSQETQYF; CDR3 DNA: TGTGCCAGTTGGAAGGCTCGGGACAGCCAAGAGACCCAGTACTTC
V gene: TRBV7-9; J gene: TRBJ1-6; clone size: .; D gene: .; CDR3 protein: CASSPTAGNSPLHF; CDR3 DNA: TGTGCCAGCAGCCCAACGGCGGGGAATTCACCCCTCCACTTT
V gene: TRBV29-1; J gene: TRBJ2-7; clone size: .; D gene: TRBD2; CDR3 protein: CSVDLGTGGNEQYF; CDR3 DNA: TGCAGCGTTGACCTCGGCACGGGGGGTAACGAGCAGTACTTC
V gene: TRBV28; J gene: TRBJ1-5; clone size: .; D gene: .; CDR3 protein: CASEQGSNNQPQHF; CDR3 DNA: TGTGCCAGTGAACAGGGATCTAACAATCAGCCCCAGCATTTT
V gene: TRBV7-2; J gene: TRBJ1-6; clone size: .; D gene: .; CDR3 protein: CASSPRASRNSPLHF; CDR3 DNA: TGTGCCAGCAGCCCGCGGGCCTCTAGGAATTCACCCCTCCACTTT
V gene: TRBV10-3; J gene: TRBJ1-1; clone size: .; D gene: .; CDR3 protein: CAISESEGSEAFF; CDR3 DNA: TGTGCCATCAGTGAGTCGGAGGGGTCTGAAGCTTTCTTT
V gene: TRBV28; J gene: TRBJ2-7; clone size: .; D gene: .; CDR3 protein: CASSPLPGSHSYEQYF; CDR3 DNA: TGTGCCAGCAGTCCTCTGCCCGGGTCCCACTCCTACGAGCAGTACTTC
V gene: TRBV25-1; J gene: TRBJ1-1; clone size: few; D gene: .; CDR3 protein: CASSSTTLSGGTEAFF; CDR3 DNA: TGTGCCAGCAGCAGCACGACCCTATCGGGAGGAACTGAAGCTTTCTTT
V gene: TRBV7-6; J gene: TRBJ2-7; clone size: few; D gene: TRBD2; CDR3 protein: CASSLGSSGSYEQYF; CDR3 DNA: TGTGCCAGCAGCTTAGGGTCTAGCGGCTCCTACGAGCAGTACTTC
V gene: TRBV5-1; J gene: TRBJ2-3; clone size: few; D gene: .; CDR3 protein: CASSLVRDTQYF; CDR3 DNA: TGCGCCAGCAGCTTGGTGAGGGATACGCAGTATTTT
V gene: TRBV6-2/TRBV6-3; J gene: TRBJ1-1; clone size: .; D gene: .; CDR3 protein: CASSLHRDPEAFF; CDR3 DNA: TGTGCCAGCAGTTTACACCGGGACCCTGAAGCTTTCTTT
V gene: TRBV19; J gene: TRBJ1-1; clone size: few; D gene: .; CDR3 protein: CASRAANTEAFF; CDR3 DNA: TGTGCCAGCCGGGCGGCTAACACTGAAGCTTTCTTT
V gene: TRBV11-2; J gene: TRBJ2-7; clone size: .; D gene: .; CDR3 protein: CASSRPSGTTYEQYF; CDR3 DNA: TGTGCCAGCAGCCGCCCCTCCGGGACGACCTACGAGCAGTACTTC
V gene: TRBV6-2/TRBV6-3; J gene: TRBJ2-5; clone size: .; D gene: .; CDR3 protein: CASSSPEGQETQYF; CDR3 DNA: TGTGCCAGCAGTTCCCCAGAGGGACAAGAGACCCAGTACTTC
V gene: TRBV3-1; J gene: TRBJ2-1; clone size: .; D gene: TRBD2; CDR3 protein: CASSRTSGSNEQFF; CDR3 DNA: TGTGCCAGCAGCCGCACTAGCGGGAGCAATGAGCAGTTCTTC
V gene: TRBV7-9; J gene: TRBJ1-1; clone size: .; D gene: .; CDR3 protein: CASSLGGVEAFF; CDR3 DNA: TGTGCCAGCAGCTTAGGGGGAGTTGAAGCTTTCTTT
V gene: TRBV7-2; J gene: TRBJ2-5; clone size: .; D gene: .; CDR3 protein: CASSLERVGGETQYF; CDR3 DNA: TGTGCCAGCAGCTTAGAAAGGGTCGGGGGAGAGACCCAGTACTTC
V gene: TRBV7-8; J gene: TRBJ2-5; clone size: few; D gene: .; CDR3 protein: CASSSTWGASQETQYF; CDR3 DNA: TGTGCCAGCAGCTCAACCTGGGGGGCAAGCCAAGAGACCCAGTACTTC
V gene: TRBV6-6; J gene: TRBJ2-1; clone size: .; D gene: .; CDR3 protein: CASSYGLNYNEQFF; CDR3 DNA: TGTGCCAGCAGTTACGGGCTGAACTACAATGAGCAGTTCTTC
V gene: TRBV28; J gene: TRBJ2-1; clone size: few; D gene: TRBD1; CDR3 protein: CASSWDSATDEQFF; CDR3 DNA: TGTGCCAGCAGTTGGGACAGCGCAACCGATGAGCAGTTCTTC
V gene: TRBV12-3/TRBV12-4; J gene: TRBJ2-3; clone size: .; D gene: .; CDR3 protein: CASSLPLGDTQYF; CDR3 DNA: TGTGCCAGCAGTTTACCCCTCGGAGATACGCAGTATTTT
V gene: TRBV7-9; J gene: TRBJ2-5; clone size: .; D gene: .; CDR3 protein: CASSLARSQETQYF; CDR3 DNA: TGTGCCAGCAGCTTAGCGCGGTCCCAAGAGACCCAGTACTTC
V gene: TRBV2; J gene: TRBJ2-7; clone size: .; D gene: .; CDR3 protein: CASTDPPYEQYF; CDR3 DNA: TGTGCCAGCACGGATCCGCCCTACGAGCAGTACTTC
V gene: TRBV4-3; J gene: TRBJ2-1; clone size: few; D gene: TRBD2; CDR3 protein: CASSQDLAGLASDEQFF; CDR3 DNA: TGCGCCAGCAGCCAAGACCTAGCGGGACTAGCATCTGATGAGCAGTTCTTC
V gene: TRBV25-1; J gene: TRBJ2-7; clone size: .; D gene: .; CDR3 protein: CASTAPGPYEQYF; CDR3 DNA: TGTGCCAGCACGGCGCCAGGACCCTACGAGCAGTACTTC
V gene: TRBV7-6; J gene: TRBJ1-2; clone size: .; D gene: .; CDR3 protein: CASSYLGGQGYGYTF; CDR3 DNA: TGTGCCAGCAGCTACTTGGGGGGGCAAGGTTATGGCTACACCTTC
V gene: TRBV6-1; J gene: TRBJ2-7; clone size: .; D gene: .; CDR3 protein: CASTLDSIYEQYF; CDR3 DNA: TGTGCCAGCACCTTAGATAGCATCTACGAGCAGTACTTC
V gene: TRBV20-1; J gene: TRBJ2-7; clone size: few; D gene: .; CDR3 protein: CSARLPLGYEQYF; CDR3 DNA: TGCAGTGCTAGATTGCCCCTGGGCTACGAGCAGTACTTC
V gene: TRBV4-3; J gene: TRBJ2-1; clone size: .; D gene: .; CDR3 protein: CASSQESVRHNEQFF; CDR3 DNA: TGCGCCAGCAGCCAAGAGTCAGTGAGGCACAATGAGCAGTTCTTC
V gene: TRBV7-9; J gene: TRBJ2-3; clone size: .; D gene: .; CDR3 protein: CASSFTSSDTQYF; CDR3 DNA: TGTGCCAGCAGCTTCACTTCTTCAGATACGCAGTATTTT
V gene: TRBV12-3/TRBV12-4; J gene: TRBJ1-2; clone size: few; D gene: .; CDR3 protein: CASSFRNHGYTF; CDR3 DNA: TGTGCCAGCAGTTTCCGGAACCATGGCTACACCTTC
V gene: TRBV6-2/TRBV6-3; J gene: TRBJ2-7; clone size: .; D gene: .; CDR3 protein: CASSYLQGAESYEQYF; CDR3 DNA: TGTGCCAGCAGTTACCTCCAGGGAGCGGAATCCTACGAGCAGTACTTC
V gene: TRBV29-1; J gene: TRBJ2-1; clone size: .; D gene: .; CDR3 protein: CSARVSSYNEQFF; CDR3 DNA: TGCAGCGCCAGGGTGAGCTCCTACAATGAGCAGTTCTTC
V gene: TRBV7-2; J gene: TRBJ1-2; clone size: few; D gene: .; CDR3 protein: CASSLVILGGYTF; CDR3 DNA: TGTGCCAGCAGCTTAGTAATCTTAGGCGGCTACACCTTC
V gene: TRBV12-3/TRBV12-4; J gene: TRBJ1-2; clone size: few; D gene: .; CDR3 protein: CASKPRDIYYGYTF; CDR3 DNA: TGTGCCAGCAAACCCCGGGACATTTACTATGGCTACACCTTC
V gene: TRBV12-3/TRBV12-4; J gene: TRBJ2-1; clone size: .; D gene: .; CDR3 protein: CASSLNSNNEQFF; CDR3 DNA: TGTGCCAGCAGTTTAAACAGCAACAATGAGCAGTTCTTC
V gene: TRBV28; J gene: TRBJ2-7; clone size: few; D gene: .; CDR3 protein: CASSLRVFDYEQYF; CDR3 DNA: TGTGCCAGCAGTTTGCGGGTGTTCGACTACGAGCAGTACTTC
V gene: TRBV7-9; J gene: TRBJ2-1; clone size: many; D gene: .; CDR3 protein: CASSLGNNEQFF; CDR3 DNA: TGTGCCAGCAGCCTAGGGAACAATGAGCAGTTCTTC
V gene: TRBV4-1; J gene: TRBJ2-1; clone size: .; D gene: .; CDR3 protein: CASSQDWLADSYNEQFF; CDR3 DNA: TGCGCCAGCAGCCAAGATTGGCTAGCTGACTCCTACAATGAGCAGTTCTTC
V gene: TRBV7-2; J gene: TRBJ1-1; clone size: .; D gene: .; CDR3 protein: CASSLVPGANTEAFF; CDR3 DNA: TGTGCCAGCAGCTTAGTTCCGGGAGCGAACACTGAAGCTTTCTTT
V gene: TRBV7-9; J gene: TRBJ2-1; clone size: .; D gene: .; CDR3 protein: CASRAGNNEQFF; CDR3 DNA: TGTGCCAGCAGGGCAGGGAACAATGAGCAGTTCTTC
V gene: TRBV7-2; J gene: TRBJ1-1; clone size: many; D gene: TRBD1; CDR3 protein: CASSWGQGSTEAFF; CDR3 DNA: TGTGCCAGCAGCTGGGGACAGGGAAGCACTGAAGCTTTCTTT
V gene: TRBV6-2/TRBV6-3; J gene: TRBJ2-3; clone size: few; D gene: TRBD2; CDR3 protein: CASSLTSGSTDTQYF; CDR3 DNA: TGTGCCAGCAGTTTGACTAGCGGGAGTACAGATACGCAGTATTTT
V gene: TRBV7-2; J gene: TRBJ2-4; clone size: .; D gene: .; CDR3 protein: CASSSGPWGANIQYF; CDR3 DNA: TGTGCCAGCAGCTCCGGACCCTGGGGAGCAAACATTCAGTACTTC
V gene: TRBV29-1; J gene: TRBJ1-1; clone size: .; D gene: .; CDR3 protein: CSVGDAPVTEAFF; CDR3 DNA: TGCAGCGTTGGTGACGCGCCGGTCACTGAAGCTTTCTTT
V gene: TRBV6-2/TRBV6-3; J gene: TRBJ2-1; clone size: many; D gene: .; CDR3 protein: CASSYSGSYNEQFF; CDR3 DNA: TGTGCCAGCAGTTACTCGGGCAGCTACAATGAGCAGTTCTTC
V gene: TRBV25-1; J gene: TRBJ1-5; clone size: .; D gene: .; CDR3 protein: CASSEWGGNQPQHF; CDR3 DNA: TGTGCCAGCAGTGAATGGGGGGGTAATCAGCCCCAGCATTTT
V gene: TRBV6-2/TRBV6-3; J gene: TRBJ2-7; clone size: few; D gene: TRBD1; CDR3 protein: CASSYPRVQGRSYEQYF; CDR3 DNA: TGTGCCAGCAGTTATCCCCGCGTACAGGGGAGATCCTACGAGCAGTACTTC
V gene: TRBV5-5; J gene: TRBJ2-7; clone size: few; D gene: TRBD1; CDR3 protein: CASTRPGDRVTYEQYF; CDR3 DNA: TGTGCCAGCACCCGGCCAGGGGACAGGGTGACCTACGAGCAGTACTTC
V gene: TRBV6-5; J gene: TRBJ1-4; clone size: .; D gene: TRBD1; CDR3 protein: CASSGEGATNEKLFF; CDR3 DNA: TGTGCCAGCAGTGGAGAGGGGGCGACTAATGAAAAACTGTTTTTT
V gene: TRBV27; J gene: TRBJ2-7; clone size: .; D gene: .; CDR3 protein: CASSLSRGLAYEQYF; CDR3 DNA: TGTGCCAGCAGTTTAAGCAGGGGCCTTGCCTACGAGCAGTACTTC
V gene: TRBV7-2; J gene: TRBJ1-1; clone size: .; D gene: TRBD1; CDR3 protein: CAPPPLGQGPEAFF; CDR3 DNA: TGTGCCCCCCCTCCCCTGGGACAGGGACCTGAAGCTTTCTTT
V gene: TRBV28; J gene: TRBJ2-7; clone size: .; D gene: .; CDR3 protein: CASSHQGGYEQYF; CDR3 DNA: TGTGCCAGCAGTCACCAGGGGGGCTACGAGCAGTACTTC
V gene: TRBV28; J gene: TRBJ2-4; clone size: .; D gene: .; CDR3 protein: CASTDLLWAKNIQYF; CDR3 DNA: TGTGCCAGCACCGACTTGTTATGGGCCAAAAACATTCAGTACTTC
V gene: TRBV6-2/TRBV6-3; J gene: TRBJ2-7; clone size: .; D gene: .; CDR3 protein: CASSYSIFDEQYF; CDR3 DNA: TGTGCCAGCAGTTACTCGATTTTTGACGAGCAGTACTTC
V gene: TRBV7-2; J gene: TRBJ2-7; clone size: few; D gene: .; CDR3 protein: CASSFRAYEQYF; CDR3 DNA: TGTGCCAGCAGCTTTCGGGCCTACGAGCAGTACTTC